This TCR beta chain appears in the sequencing data of a study of prognosis after radiotherapy for stage I lung cancer. The germline gives CDR1 ENHRY, CDR2 SYGVKD. The CDR3 runs to 15 residues. Trimming removed 6 bases from V and 3 bases from J; junction bases left unmatched: 7. Researchers used two-round multiplex PCR to amplify TCR beta CDR3 starting from genomic DNA. First-round PCR used primers specific to each TRBV and TRBJ gene. TCRdb reanalysed the multiplex PCR reads using MiXCR and keeps one entry per CDR3 protein. This sample has under 50,000 distinct CDR3 sequences, with around 22% found just once. This clonotype was found many times.

V usage is TRBV10-3 and J usage is TRBJ2-7; 11 bases match TRBD1. The source of this sequence is a donor aged 50 or older with non-small cell lung cancer. The sequencing here drew on PBMCs, taken before or after stereotactic body radiation therapy (not recorded which). DNA of the CDR3: TGTGCCATCAGCCCTTCGGGACAGGGGGTCTACGAGCAGTACTTC. It yields the protein CAISPSGQGVYEQYF.